A selection of T cell receptor beta chains follows, all from one sample in a study of human thymus T cells. Generated by immunoSEQ multiplex PCR, the TCRdb table keeps only in-frame clones and is missing some. Altogether roughly 77,000 clones are present, 85% to 95% being singletons, with the ten largest covering around 0.03%. Sequencing was performed on thymus tissue. These TCRs come from a girl under two years old with a congenital heart defect but otherwise immunologically healthy. CDR3s include the opening cysteine and the closing phenylalanine or tryptophan. D genes are given only for firm matches. Some rows mark clone size as missing; the rest say once, few, many or name a class of expanded clone.

clone_size: .
v_call: TRBV2
d_call: TRBD2
j_call: TRBJ2-1
cdr3_aa: CASSARLAGLPSSYNEQFF
cdr3_nt: TGTGCCAGCAGTGCCAGACTAGCGGGACTACCAAGCTCCTACAATGAGCAGTTCTTC

clone_size: .
v_call: TRBV5-5
d_call: TRBD1
j_call: TRBJ1-2
cdr3_aa: CASSPYRTGANYGYTF
cdr3_nt: TGTGCCAGCAGCCCCTATAGGACAGGGGCGAACTATGGCTACACCTTC

clone_size: .
v_call: TRBV25-1
d_call: TRBD1
j_call: TRBJ2-2
cdr3_aa: CASSELQGAFSGELFF
cdr3_nt: TGTGCCAGCAGTGAATTGCAGGGGGCTTTTTCCGGGGAGCTGTTTTTT

clone_size: .
v_call: TRBV5-4
d_call: TRBD1
j_call: TRBJ1-2
cdr3_aa: CASSPRDRGPLYYGYTF
cdr3_nt: TGTGCCAGCAGCCCCCGGGACAGGGGTCCCCTCTACTATGGCTACACCTTC

clone_size: .
v_call: TRBV27
d_call: .
j_call: TRBJ2-3
cdr3_aa: CASSPTRTDTQYF
cdr3_nt: TGTGCCAGCAGTCCTACTAGGACAGATACGCAGTATTTT

clone_size: .
v_call: TRBV7-3
d_call: TRBD2
j_call: TRBJ2-1
cdr3_aa: CASSLIAGGYHEQFF
cdr3_nt: TGTGCCAGCAGCTTAATAGCGGGAGGGTATCATGAGCAGTTCTTC

clone_size: .
v_call: TRBV9
d_call: .
j_call: TRBJ2-4
cdr3_aa: CASSDGTWGAKNIQYF
cdr3_nt: TGTGCCAGCAGCGACGGGACCTGGGGAGCCAAAAACATTCAGTACTTC

clone_size: .
v_call: TRBV27
d_call: TRBD2
j_call: TRBJ2-5
cdr3_aa: CASRRLAGEQETQYF
cdr3_nt: TGTGCCAGCAGACGACTAGCGGGAGAGCAAGAGACCCAGTACTTC

clone_size: once
v_call: TRBV7-2
d_call: .
j_call: TRBJ2-7
cdr3_aa: CASSLQGSSSYEQYF
cdr3_nt: TGTGCCAGCAGCTTACAGGGGAGCTCCTCCTACGAGCAGTACTTC

clone_size: .
v_call: TRBV7-2
d_call: .
j_call: TRBJ2-7
cdr3_aa: CASSLRTQPDHEQYF
cdr3_nt: TGTGCCAGCAGCTTAAGGACTCAACCGGACCACGAGCAGTACTTC

clone_size: .
v_call: TRBV7-2
d_call: TRBD2
j_call: TRBJ2-7
cdr3_aa: CASSLQRETYEQYF
cdr3_nt: TGTGCCAGCAGCTTACAGCGGGAGACCTACGAGCAGTACTTC

clone_size: .
v_call: TRBV28
d_call: .
j_call: TRBJ2-3
cdr3_aa: CASSPPPLKDTQYF
cdr3_nt: TGTGCCAGCAGTCCACCGCCATTGAAAGATACGCAGTATTTT

clone_size: .
v_call: TRBV28
d_call: TRBD1
j_call: TRBJ1-4
cdr3_aa: CASSSPWDSLHEKLFF
cdr3_nt: TGTGCCAGCAGTTCGCCCTGGGACAGCCTTCATGAAAAACTGTTTTTT

clone_size: .
v_call: TRBV25-1
d_call: .
j_call: TRBJ1-4
cdr3_aa: CASRKRDNEKLFF
cdr3_nt: TGTGCCAGCAGGAAGAGGGATAATGAAAAACTGTTTTTT

clone_size: .
v_call: TRBV27
d_call: .
j_call: TRBJ1-1
cdr3_aa: CASTSGGAEAFF
cdr3_nt: TGTGCCAGCACCTCGGGAGGGGCGGAAGCTTTCTTT

clone_size: .
v_call: TRBV7-4
d_call: TRBD1
j_call: TRBJ2-1
cdr3_aa: CASSLAQCGTDPYNEQFF
cdr3_nt: TGTGCCAGCAGCTTAGCGCAATGTGGGACAGATCCCTACAATGAGCAGTTCTTC

clone_size: .
v_call: TRBV4-1
d_call: .
j_call: TRBJ1-1
cdr3_aa: CASSQDTYNGGNTEAFF
cdr3_nt: TGCGCCAGCAGCCAAGACACTTATAACGGAGGTAACACTGAAGCTTTCTTT

clone_size: .
v_call: TRBV5-1
d_call: .
j_call: TRBJ2-2
cdr3_aa: CASSLGGLNTGELFF
cdr3_nt: TGCGCCAGCAGCTTAGGGGGATTGAACACCGGGGAGCTGTTTTTT

clone_size: few
v_call: TRBV15
d_call: TRBD1
j_call: TRBJ1-1
cdr3_aa: CATSRRDRDTEAFF
cdr3_nt: TGTGCCACCAGCAGACGAGACAGGGACACTGAAGCTTTCTTT

clone_size: .
v_call: TRBV19
d_call: TRBD2
j_call: TRBJ2-1
cdr3_aa: CASSSKTSGTPNNEQFF
cdr3_nt: TGTGCCAGTAGTTCCAAGACTAGCGGGACCCCTAATAATGAGCAGTTCTTC

clone_size: .
v_call: TRBV27
d_call: .
j_call: TRBJ1-2
cdr3_aa: CASSLAPASGYTF
cdr3_nt: TGTGCCAGCAGTTTAGCGCCGGCTAGCGGCTACACCTTC

clone_size: .
v_call: TRBV19
d_call: .
j_call: TRBJ1-4
cdr3_aa: CASSPSVRGREKLFF
cdr3_nt: TGTGCCAGTAGTCCAAGCGTAAGGGGGAGAGAAAAACTGTTTTTT

clone_size: .
v_call: TRBV29-1
d_call: .
j_call: TRBJ1-1
cdr3_aa: CSVEEGLDRPNTEAFF
cdr3_nt: TGCAGCGTTGAAGAAGGGTTAGACAGACCAAACACTGAAGCTTTCTTT

clone_size: .
v_call: TRBV27
d_call: .
j_call: TRBJ2-1
cdr3_aa: CASFGGDRPSLGYPYNEQFF
cdr3_nt: TGTGCCAGTTTTGGGGGGGACAGGCCTTCCTTAGGGTACCCTTACAATGAGCAGTTCTTC